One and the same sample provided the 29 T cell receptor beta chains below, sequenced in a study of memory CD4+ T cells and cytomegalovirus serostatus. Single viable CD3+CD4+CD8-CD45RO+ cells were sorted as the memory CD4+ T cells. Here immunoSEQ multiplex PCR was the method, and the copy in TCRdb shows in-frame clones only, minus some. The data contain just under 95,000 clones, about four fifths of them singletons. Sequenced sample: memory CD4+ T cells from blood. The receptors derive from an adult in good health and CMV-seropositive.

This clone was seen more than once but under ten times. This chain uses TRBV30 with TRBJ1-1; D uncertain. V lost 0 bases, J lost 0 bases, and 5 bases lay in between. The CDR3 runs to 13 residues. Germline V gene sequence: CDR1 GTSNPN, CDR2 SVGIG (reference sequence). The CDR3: CAWSVQVNTEAFF. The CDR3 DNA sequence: TGTGCCTGGAGTGTACAAGTGAACACTGAAGCTTTCTTT. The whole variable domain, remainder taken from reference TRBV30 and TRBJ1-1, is SQTIHQWPATLVQPVGSPLSLECTVEGTSNPNLYWYRQAAGRGLQLLFYSVGIGQISSEVPQNLSASRPQDRQFILSSKKLLLSDSGFYLCAWSVQVNTEAFFGQGTRLTVV.

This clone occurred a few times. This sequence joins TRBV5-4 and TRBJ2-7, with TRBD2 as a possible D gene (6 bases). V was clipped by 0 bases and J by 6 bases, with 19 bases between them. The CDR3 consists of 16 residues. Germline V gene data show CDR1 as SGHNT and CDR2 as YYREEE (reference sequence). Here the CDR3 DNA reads TGTGCCAGCAGCTTGGCTTTGGCGGGACCCTCGGGCGAGCAGTACTTC. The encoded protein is CASSLALAGPSGEQYF.

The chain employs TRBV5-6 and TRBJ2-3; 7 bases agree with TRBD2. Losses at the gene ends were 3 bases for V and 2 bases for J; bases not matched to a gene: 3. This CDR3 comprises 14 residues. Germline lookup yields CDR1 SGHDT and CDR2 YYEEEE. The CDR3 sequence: CASSSGLLTDTQYF. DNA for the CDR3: TGTGCCAGCAGCTCGGGACTACTCACAGATACGCAGTATTTT.

The CDR3 region is CASSVKGAYEQYF. CDR3 sequence (DNA): TGTGCCAGCAGCGTAAAGGGAGCCTACGAGCAGTACTTC. The chain couples TRBV7-9 to TRBJ2-7; D is perhaps TRBD2 (5 bases). Between the trimmed V and J ends, which lost 5 bases and 2 bases, there was a span of 10 bases. This CDR3 comprises 13 residues. From germline, CDR1 is SEHNR and CDR2 FQNEAQ (reference sequence).

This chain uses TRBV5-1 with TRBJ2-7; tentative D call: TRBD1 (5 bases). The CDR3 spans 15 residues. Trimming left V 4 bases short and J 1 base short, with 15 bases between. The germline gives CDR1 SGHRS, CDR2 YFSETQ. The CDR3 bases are TGCGCCAGCAGCCCCGGACATTCCCGTTCCTACGAGCAGTACTTC. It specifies CASSPGHSRSYEQYF.

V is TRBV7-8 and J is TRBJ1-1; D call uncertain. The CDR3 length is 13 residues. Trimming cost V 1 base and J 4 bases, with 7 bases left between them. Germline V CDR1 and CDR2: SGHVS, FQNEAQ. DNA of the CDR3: TGTGCCAGCAGCTTAGAGGTCGGCACTGAAGCTTTCTTT. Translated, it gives CASSLEVGTEAFF.

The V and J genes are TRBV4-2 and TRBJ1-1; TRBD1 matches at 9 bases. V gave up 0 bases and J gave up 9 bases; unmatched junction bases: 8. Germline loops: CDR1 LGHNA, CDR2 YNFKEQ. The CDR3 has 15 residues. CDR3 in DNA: TGTGCCAGCAGCCAAGATCACAGGGGGCGCGGGAAAGCTTTCTTT. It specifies CASSQDHRGRGKAFF.

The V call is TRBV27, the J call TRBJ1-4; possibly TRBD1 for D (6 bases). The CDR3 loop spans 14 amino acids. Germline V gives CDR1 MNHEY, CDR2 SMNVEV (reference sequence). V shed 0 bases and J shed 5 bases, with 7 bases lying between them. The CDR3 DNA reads TGTGCCAGCAGTTTATCCAGGGGAAATGAAAAACTGTTTTTT. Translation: CASSLSRGNEKLFF. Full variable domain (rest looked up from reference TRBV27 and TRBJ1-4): EAQVTQNPRYLITVTGKKLTVTCSQNMNHEYMSWYRQDPGLGLRQIYYSMNVEVTDKGDVPEGYKVSRKEKRNFPLILESPSPNQTSLYFCASSLSRGNEKLFFGSGTQLSVL.

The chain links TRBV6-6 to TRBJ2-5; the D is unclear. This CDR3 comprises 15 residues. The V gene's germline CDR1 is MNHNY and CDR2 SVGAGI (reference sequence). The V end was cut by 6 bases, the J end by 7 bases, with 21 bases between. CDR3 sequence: CASSSERPLSVTQYF. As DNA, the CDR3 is TGTGCCAGCAGCTCCGAGAGGCCACTTTCGGTGACCCAGTACTTC.

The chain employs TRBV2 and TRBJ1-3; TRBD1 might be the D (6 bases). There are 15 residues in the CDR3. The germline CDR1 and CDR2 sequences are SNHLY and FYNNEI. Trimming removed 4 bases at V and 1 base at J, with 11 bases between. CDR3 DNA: TGTGCCAGCAGTGGGACAGCGGGGTCTGGAAACACCATATATTTT. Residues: CASSGTAGSGNTIYF. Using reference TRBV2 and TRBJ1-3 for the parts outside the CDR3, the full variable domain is EPEVTQTPSHQVTQMGQEVILRCVPISNHLYFYWYRQILGQKVEFLVSFYNNEISEKSEIFDDQFSVERPDGSNFTLKIRSTKLEDSAMYFCASSGTAGSGNTIYFGEGSWLTVV.

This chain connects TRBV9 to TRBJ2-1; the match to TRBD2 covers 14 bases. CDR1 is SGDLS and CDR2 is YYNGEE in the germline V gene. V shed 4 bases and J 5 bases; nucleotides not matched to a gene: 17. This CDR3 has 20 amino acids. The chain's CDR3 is CASSTAGGFQTSGRDNEQFF. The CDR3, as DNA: TGTGCCAGCAGCACCGCCGGGGGGTTCCAGACTAGCGGGAGGGACAATGAGCAGTTCTTC.

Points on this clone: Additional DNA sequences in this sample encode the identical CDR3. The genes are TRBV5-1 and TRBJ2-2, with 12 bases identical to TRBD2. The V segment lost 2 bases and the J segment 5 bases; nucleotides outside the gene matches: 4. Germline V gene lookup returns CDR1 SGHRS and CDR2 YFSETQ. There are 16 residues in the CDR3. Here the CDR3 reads CASSLLAGGGTGELFF. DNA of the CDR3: TGCGCCAGCAGCTTACTAGCGGGAGGCGGGACCGGGGAGCTGTTTTTT.

CDR3 in amino acids: CASSLMGLAGGTDTQYF. Written as DNA, the CDR3 is TGTGCCAGCAGCCTTATGGGCCTAGCGGGGGGCACAGATACGCAGTATTTT. The genes are TRBV11-1 and TRBJ2-3, with 10 nucleotides matching TRBD2. The J segment lost 1 base and the V segment lost 5 bases, leaving 9 bases of the junction unmatched. Germline V gene data show CDR1 as SGHAT and CDR2 as FQDESV (reference sequence). CDR3 length equals 17 residues.

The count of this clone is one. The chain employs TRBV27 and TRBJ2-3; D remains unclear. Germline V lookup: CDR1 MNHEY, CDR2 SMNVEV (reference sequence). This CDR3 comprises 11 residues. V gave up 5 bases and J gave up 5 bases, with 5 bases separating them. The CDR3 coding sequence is TGTGCCAGCAGTGCCCAAGATACGCAGTATTTT. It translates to CASSAQDTQYF.

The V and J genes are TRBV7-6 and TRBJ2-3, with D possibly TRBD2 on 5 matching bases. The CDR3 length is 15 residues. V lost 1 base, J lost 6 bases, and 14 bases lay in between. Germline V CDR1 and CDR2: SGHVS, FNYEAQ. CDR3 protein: CASSLGAEAGDTQYF. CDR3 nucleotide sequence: TGTGCCAGCAGCTTAGGGGCGGAGGCGGGCGATACGCAGTATTTT.

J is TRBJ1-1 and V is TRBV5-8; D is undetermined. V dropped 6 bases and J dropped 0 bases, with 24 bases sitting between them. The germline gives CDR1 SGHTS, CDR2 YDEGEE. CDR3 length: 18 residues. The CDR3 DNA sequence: TGTGCCAGCAACTTATTGCTCGCTCCTCCCCCCATGAACACTGAAGCTTTCTTT. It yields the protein CASNLLLAPPPMNTEAFF.

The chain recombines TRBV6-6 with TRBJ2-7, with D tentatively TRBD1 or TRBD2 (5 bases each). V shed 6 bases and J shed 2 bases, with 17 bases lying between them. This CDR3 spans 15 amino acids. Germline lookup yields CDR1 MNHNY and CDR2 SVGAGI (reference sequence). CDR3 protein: CASRAALGPTYEQYF. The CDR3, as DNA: TGTGCCAGCAGAGCAGCGTTGGGACCGACCTACGAGCAGTACTTC.

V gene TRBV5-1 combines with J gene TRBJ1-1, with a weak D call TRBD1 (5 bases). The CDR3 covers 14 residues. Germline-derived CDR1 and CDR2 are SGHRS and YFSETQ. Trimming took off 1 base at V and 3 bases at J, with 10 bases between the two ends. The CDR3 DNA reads TGCGCCAGCAGCTTGAGTCCAGGGTACACTGAAGCTTTCTTT. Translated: CASSLSPGYTEAFF.

The CDR3 loop is CAISLGQGKGYEQYF. The CDR3 DNA sequence: TGTGCCATCAGCCTAGGACAGGGAAAAGGGTACGAGCAGTACTTC. The chain carries TRBV10-3 and TRBJ2-7, with 8 bases aligning to TRBD1. The CDR3 runs to 15 residues. The trim removed 6 bases at V and 4 bases at J, leaving 11 bases unmatched. The germline gives CDR1 ENHRY, CDR2 SYGVKD.

Written as DNA, the CDR3 is TGTGCCAGCAGTTATGGGTCAGGGACCACTGAAGCTTTCTTT. Its protein is CASSYGSGTTEAFF. The rearrangement joins TRBV6-5 to TRBJ1-1, with a tentative D call TRBD1 (5 bases). This CDR3 is built from 14 residues. Germline V gives CDR1 MNHEY, CDR2 SVGAGI. The V end lost 3 bases, the J end lost 4 bases, and 12 bases lay between the germline ends.

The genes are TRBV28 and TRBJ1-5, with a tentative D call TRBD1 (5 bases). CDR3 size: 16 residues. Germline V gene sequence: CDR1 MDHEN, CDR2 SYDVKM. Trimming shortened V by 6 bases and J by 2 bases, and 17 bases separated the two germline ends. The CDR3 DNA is TGTGCCAGCAGCCGAACGGGGGGGGTTGGCAATCAGCCCCAGCATTTT. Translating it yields CASSRTGGVGNQPQHF.

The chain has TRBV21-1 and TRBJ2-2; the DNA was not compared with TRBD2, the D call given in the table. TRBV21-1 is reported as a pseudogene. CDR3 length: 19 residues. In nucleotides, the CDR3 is TGTGCCAGCAGCAAAGAGTTAGGAGCTAGCGGGAGGTCCACCGGGGAGCTGTTTTTT. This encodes CASSKELGASGRSTGELFF.

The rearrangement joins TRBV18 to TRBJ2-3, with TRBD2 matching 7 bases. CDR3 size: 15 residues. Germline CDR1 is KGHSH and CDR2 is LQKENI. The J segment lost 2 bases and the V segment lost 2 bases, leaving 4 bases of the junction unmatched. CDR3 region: CASSPSGAYTDTQYF. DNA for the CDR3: TGTGCCAGCTCACCAAGCGGGGCCTACACAGATACGCAGTATTTT.

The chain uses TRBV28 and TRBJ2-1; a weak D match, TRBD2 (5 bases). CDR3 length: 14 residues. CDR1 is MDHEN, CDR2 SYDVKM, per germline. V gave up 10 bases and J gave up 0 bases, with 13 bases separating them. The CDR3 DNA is TGTGCCACCCTGTGGACTTCCTCCTACAATGAGCAGTTCTTC. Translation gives CATLWTSSYNEQFF.

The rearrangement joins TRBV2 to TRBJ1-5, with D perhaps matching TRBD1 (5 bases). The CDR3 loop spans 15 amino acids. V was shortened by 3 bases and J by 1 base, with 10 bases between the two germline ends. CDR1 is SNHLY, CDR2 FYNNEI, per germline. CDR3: CASSDRQLSNQPQHF. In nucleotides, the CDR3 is TGTGCCAGCAGTGATCGACAGTTGAGCAATCAGCCCCAGCATTTT.

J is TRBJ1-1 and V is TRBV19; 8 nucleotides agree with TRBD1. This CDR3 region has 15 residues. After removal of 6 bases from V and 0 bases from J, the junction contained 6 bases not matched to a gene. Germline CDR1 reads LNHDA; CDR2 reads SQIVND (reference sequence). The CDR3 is CASRQGGSMNTEAFF. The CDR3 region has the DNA TGTGCCAGTAGACAGGGGGGTTCGATGAACACTGAAGCTTTCTTT.

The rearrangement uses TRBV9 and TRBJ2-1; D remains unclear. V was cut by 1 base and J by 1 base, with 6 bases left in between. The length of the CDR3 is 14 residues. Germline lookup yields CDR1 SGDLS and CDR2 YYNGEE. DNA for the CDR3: TGTGCCAGCAGCGTAAGTAGTTCCTACAATGAGCAGTTCTTC. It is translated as CASSVSSSYNEQFF. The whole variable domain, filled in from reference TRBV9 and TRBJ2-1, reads DSGVTQTPKHLITATGQRVTLRCSPRSGDLSVYWYQQSLDQGLQFLIQYYNGEERAKGNILERFSAQQFPDLHSELNLSSLELGDSALYFCASSVSSSYNEQFFGPGTRLTVL.

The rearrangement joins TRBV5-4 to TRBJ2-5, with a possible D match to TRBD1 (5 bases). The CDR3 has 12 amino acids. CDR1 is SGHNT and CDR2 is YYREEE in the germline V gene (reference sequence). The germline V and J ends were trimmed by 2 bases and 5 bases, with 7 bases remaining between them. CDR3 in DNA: TGTGCCAGCAGCTTAAAGGGGGAGACCCAGTACTTC. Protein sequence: CASSLKGETQYF.

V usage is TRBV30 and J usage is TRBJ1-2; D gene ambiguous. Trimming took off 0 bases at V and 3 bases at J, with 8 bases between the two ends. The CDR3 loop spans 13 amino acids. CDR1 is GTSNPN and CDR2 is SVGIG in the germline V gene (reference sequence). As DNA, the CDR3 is TGTGCCTGGAGTGTACAAACGGACTATGGCTACACCTTC. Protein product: CAWSVQTDYGYTF.